Following are 31 T cell receptor beta chains from one sample sequenced in a study of T cell repertoires in cytomegalovirus infection. MiXCR, run by TCRdb on the reads, gives a single entry per CDR3 protein. The repertoire consists of fewer than 650,000 distinct CDR3 sequences, with approximately 40% occurring once and the leading ten covering 48%. What these receptors recognize is not known. Specimen: cultured PBMCs, collected from culture after CMV antigen stimulation. The receptors shown here come from a human donor in good health (CMV status not recorded). Some clones in this sample may be carry-over from other donors' samples.

This clonotype was observed a handful of times. This rearrangement joins TRBV7-9 to TRBJ1-2; D remains unclear. V lost 11 bases, J lost 5 bases, and 15 bases lay in between. The germline V gene has CDR1 SEHNR and CDR2 FQNEAQ (reference sequence). The length of the CDR3 is 12 residues. CDR3 DNA sequence: TGTGCCGTCTTCTTGGGCAGTTATGGCTACACCTTC. The encoded protein is CAVFLGSYGYTF.

This clonotype was detected ten times or more. The chain is built from TRBV7-2 and TRBJ2-1; TRBD2 matches at 9 bases. The V and J ends lost 2 bases and 2 bases, in that order; junction bases with no gene match: 13. The CDR3 loop spans 19 amino acids. The germline V gene encodes CDR1 SGHTA and CDR2 FQGNSA. For the CDR3, the DNA is TGTGCCAGCAGCTTACGAGGATCCGCCCGACTAGCGGCCTACAATGAGCAGTTCTTC. Its translation: CASSLRGSARLAAYNEQFF. The full variable domain, rest sourced from reference TRBV7-2 and TRBJ2-1, is GAGVSQSPSNKVTEKGKDVELRCDPISGHTALYWYRQSLGQGLEFLIYFQGNSAPDKSGLPSDRFSAERTGGSVSTLTIQRTQQEDSAVYLCASSLRGSARLAAYNEQFFGPGTRLTVL.

The genes are TRBV10-3 and TRBJ2-5; no definite D call. Trimming took 4 bases from V and 5 from J, leaving 11 bases between them. This CDR3 contains 13 residues. Germline values: CDR1 ENHRY, CDR2 SYGVKD. The CDR3 reads CAISGDAAETQYF. CDR3 bases: TGTGCCATCAGTGGGGATGCCGCGGAGACCCAGTACTTC.

This clonotype was seen a few times. The rearrangement links TRBV7-2 to TRBJ2-2; D not certain. Germline V gene data show CDR1 as SGHTA and CDR2 as FQGNSA. CDR3 length: 13 residues. V was trimmed by 2 bases and J by 7 bases, leaving 8 bases between them. CDR3 sequence: CASSLTRIGELFF. The DNA for the CDR3 is TGTGCCAGCAGCTTAACCCGGATCGGGGAGCTGTTTTTT.

The chain has TRBV4-2 and TRBJ1-1; tentative D call: TRBD1 (5 bases). CDR1 LGHNA and CDR2 YNFKEQ come from the germline V gene. The CDR3 spans 15 residues. The germline V and J ends were trimmed by 1 base and 4 bases, with 13 bases remaining between them. The CDR3 nucleotides read TGTGCCAGCAGCCAAGTCACGGCGGGGGTCACTGAAGCTTTCTTT. This encodes CASSQVTAGVTEAFF.

This clonotype came up a few times. J is TRBJ1-3 and V is TRBV7-2; D uncertain. Between the trimmed V and J ends, which lost 5 bases and 9 bases, there was a span of 23 bases. The CDR3 contains 16 residues. Germline CDR1 and CDR2: SGHTA and FQGNSA. In nucleotides, the CDR3 is TGTGCCAGCAGCCCCGGACGCCTACTCTCCTCAGGCACCATATATTTT. Translation: CASSPGRLLSSGTIYF.

This clonotype has at least ten counts. The J gene is TRBJ2-5, the V gene TRBV7-6; D is unresolved. V was clipped by 5 bases and J by 1 base, with 8 bases between them. This CDR3 spans 13 amino acids. Germline V CDR1 and CDR2: SGHVS, FNYEAQ. The CDR3: CASSPLGQETQYF. CDR3 coding DNA: TGTGCCAGCAGCCCCCTCGGCCAAGAGACCCAGTACTTC.

This clonotype occurred many times. The chain carries TRBV7-8 and TRBJ2-1; D uncertain. Trimming stripped 5 bases from V and 0 bases from J, with 2 bases between. This CDR3 is built from 12 residues. Germline loops: CDR1 SGHVS, CDR2 FQNEAQ. DNA of the CDR3: TGTGCCAGCAGCACCTCCTACAATGAGCAGTTCTTC. Translation: CASSTSYNEQFF.

This clonotype was detected a few times. The junction and the germline gene differ at one end; a read error may be behind it. This chain connects TRBV29-1 to TRBJ2-1, with D perhaps TRBD2 (5 bases). Germline CDR1 is SQVTM and CDR2 is ANQGSEA. This CDR3 has 10 residues. The CDR3 region has the DNA TGCAGCGGTGAACTAGATGAGCAGTTCTTC. Its protein is CSGELDEQFF.

Here the CDR3 reads CASRSPPSSTTNEKLFF. The CDR3 coding sequence is TGTGCCAGCAGGTCCCCACCCTCCAGCACAACTAATGAAAAACTGTTTTTT. V and J are TRBV11-2 and TRBJ1-4; D unresolved. From germline, CDR1 is SGHAT and CDR2 FQNNGV. V gave up 6 bases and J gave up 0 bases, with 17 bases separating them. The CDR3 has 17 residues. Full variable domain (remainder filled in from reference TRBV11-2 and TRBJ1-4): EAGVAQSPRYKIIEKRQSVAFWCNPISGHATLYWYQQILGQGPKLLIQFQNNGVVDDSQLPKDRFSAERLKGVDSTLKIQPAKLEDSAVYLCASRSPPSSTTNEKLFFGSGTQLSVL.

This sequence joins TRBV7-6 and TRBJ2-6; either TRBD1 or TRBD2 may supply D (5 bases each). V lost 5 bases to trimming and J lost 2 bases, with 13 bases between them. The germline CDR1 and CDR2 sequences are SGHVS and FNYEAQ. This CDR3 is built from 16 residues. The CDR3, as DNA: TGTGCCAGCAGCCCCTGGGGGACCCCTGGGGCCAACGTCCTGACTTTC. Translated: CASSPWGTPGANVLTF.

The rearrangement joins TRBV5-1 to TRBJ2-1, with D tentatively TRBD1 (6 bases). Trimming shortened V by 4 bases and J by 2 bases, and 13 bases separated the two germline ends. The CDR3 length is 15 residues. CDR1 is SGHRS and CDR2 is YFSETQ in the germline V gene. In DNA form, the CDR3 reads TGCGCCAGCAGCCCGGACAGTAACGCCTACAATGAGCAGTTCTTC. Translation gives CASSPDSNAYNEQFF.

The gene calls are TRBV6-1 and TRBJ2-7; no definite D call. V gave up 8 bases and J gave up 3 bases, with 14 bases separating them. Germline V gene data show CDR1 as MNHNS and CDR2 as SASEGT. The CDR3 spans 13 residues. For the CDR3, the DNA is TGTGCCAGCCCAAGAAAGGGTGTCTACGAGCAGTACTTC. This codes for CASPRKGVYEQYF.

There are a few counts of this clonotype. This chain connects TRBV12-3 or TRBV12-4 to TRBJ1-1; 7 positions agree with TRBD1. The CDR3 spans 13 residues. V shed 7 bases, J shed 5 bases, and the junction held 7 bases outside the gene matches. The CDR3 sequence: CASTNQGGTEAFF. The CDR3 bases are TGTGCCAGCACCAACCAGGGGGGAACTGAAGCTTTCTTT.

V usage is TRBV6-1 and J usage is TRBJ1-1, with unresolved D. This CDR3 comprises 13 residues. The V gene lost 6 bases and the J gene lost 1 base, with 9 bases spanning the gap. The germline V gene encodes CDR1 MNHNS and CDR2 SASEGT. CDR3 sequence (DNA): TGTGCCAGCAGCATGACCGAGAACACTGAAGCTTTCTTT. Encoded protein: CASSMTENTEAFF.

This clonotype was counted at least ten times. The chain links TRBV7-2 to TRBJ2-7, with 13 bases lining up with TRBD2. CDR1 and CDR2 (germline): SGHTA, FQGNSA. The CDR3 has 16 residues. Unmatched junction bases numbered 3, after V lost 1 base and J lost 3 bases. The CDR3 spells CASSLGTSGRIYEQYF. The CDR3, as DNA: TGTGCCAGCAGCTTAGGGACTAGCGGGAGAATCTACGAGCAGTACTTC.

As DNA, the CDR3 is TGTGCCAGCAGTTACTTTCCAGAGTACGAGCAGTACTTC. Protein: CASSYFPEYEQYF. This chain links TRBV6-6 with TRBJ2-7; D unclear. The germline gives CDR1 MNHNY, CDR2 SVGAGI (reference sequence). The CDR3 extends over 13 amino acids. V lost 1 base and J 4 bases, leaving 8 bases between the germline ends.

This clonotype was picked up a small number of times. The V call is TRBV7-6, the J call TRBJ1-4; the match to TRBD1 covers 10 bases. The CDR3 is 15 residues long. V lost 5 bases to trimming and J lost 6 bases; unmatched junction nucleotides: 6. Germline V gives CDR1 SGHVS, CDR2 FNYEAQ. DNA of the CDR3: TGTGCCAGCAGCGCGACAGGGGGCCTCCATGAAAAACTGTTTTTT. It encodes CASSATGGLHEKLFF.

The table lists this clonotype with a few counts. CDR3 in amino acids: CASSMGGAWSEKLFF. CDR3 in DNA: TGTGCCAGTAGTATGGGAGGGGCCTGGTCTGAAAAACTGTTTTTT. The chain links TRBV19 to TRBJ1-4; weak D call: TRBD1 (5 bases). The CDR3 is 15 residues long. Germline V lookup: CDR1 LNHDA, CDR2 SQIVND (reference sequence). Trimming removed 3 bases from V and 7 bases from J, with 15 bases in between.

This clonotype appeared once. The chain joins TRBV15 to TRBJ1-6; no firm D call. The germline V gene has CDR1 LNHNV and CDR2 YYDKDF (reference sequence). The CDR3 loop spans 14 amino acids. The V and J ends lost 2 bases and 9 bases respectively, with 11 bases between them. The CDR3 nucleotides are TGTGCCACCAGCAGATCCCCTTCGTTTTCACCCCTCCACTTT. The encoded protein is CATSRSPSFSPLHF.

This chain uses TRBV7-2 with TRBJ2-7, with TRBD2 matching 7 bases. Germline-derived CDR1 and CDR2 are SGHTA and FQGNSA. The CDR3 runs 14 residues. The J segment lost 0 bases and the V segment lost 8 bases, leaving 7 bases of the junction unmatched. In nucleotides, the CDR3 is TGTGCCAGCCGCGGGGGAGGGTCCTCCTACGAGCAGTACTTC. This gives the protein CASRGGGSSYEQYF.

The V gene is TRBV5-4, the J gene TRBJ2-1; 15 bases are shared with TRBD2. Germline CDR1 is SGHNT and CDR2 is YYREEE (reference sequence). The CDR3 covers 16 residues. The V segment lost 3 bases and the J segment 8 bases; nucleotides outside the gene matches: 6. In DNA form, the CDR3 reads TGTGCCAGCAGCTCGTGGACTAGCGGGGGGGTGGATGAGCAGTTCTTC. Translated, it gives CASSSWTSGGVDEQFF.

This clonotype was seen only a few times. The V gene is TRBV7-2, the J gene TRBJ2-7, with TRBD1 identical over 9 bases. V shed 4 bases and J 0 bases; nucleotides not matched to a gene: 4. CDR1 and CDR2 (germline): SGHTA, FQGNSA. This CDR3 comprises 15 residues. The CDR3 coding sequence is TGTGCCAGCAGCTGGGGACAGGGCCTCTCCTACGAGCAGTACTTC. It is translated as CASSWGQGLSYEQYF.

DNA for the CDR3: TGTGCCAGTAGTGGGTGGCGGGAGCCCTCCTACAATGAGCAGTTCTTC. Translated, it gives CASSGWREPSYNEQFF. The chain links TRBV19 to TRBJ2-1; 7 bases line up with TRBD2. This CDR3 comprises 16 residues. Germline assignment: CDR1 LNHDA and CDR2 SQIVND (reference sequence). V shed 5 bases and J 0 bases; nucleotides not matched to a gene: 7.

The chain carries TRBV9 and TRBJ2-5, with 7 bases fitting TRBD2. The junction had 10 bases not matched to a gene; V was cut back by 4 bases and J by 1 base. Germline lookup yields CDR1 SGDLS and CDR2 YYNGEE. The CDR3 is made up of 16 amino acids. This CDR3 reads CASSPGAGARQETQYF. The CDR3 nucleotides are TGTGCCAGCAGCCCCGGGGCGGGAGCCCGCCAAGAGACCCAGTACTTC.

The chain has TRBV29-1 and TRBJ1-3; tentatively, D is TRBD1 (6 bases). The V gene lost 4 bases and the J gene lost 3 bases, with 13 bases spanning the gap. Germline values: CDR1 SQVTM, CDR2 ANQGSEA. This CDR3 contains 14 residues. The CDR3 protein is CSVVSGAIGNTIYF. The CDR3 region has the DNA TGCAGCGTTGTATCGGGGGCTATTGGAAACACCATATATTTT.

The chain is built from TRBV7-9 and TRBJ1-1, with a possible D match to TRBD1 (5 bases). From germline, CDR1 is SEHNR and CDR2 FQNEAQ (reference sequence). The CDR3 runs to 13 residues. V was trimmed by 5 bases and J by 8 bases, leaving 15 bases between them. CDR3 protein: CASSPSLGHEAFF. The CDR3 DNA reads TGTGCCAGCAGCCCCTCATTAGGACACGAAGCTTTCTTT.

There are a few counts of this clonotype. The CDR3 DNA reads as TGCAGTGCCAACAGGGGGCAGGATTCACCCCTCCACTTT. It yields the protein CSANRGQDSPLHF. The chain carries TRBV20-1 and TRBJ1-6, with 9 positions matching TRBD1. In germline, CDR1 is DFQATT, CDR2 SNEGSKA (reference sequence). The junction had 5 bases not matched to a gene; V was cut back by 6 bases and J by 8 bases. The CDR3 extends over 13 amino acids.

The chain is built from TRBV7-4 and TRBJ2-1; 10 bases align to TRBD2. CDR1 is SGHVT, CDR2 SQSDAQ, per germline. J gave up 7 bases and V 1 base, and 10 bases lay outside the gene matches. The CDR3 length is 17 residues. CDR3: CASSLGWASGRGNEQFF. The DNA for the CDR3 is TGTGCCAGCAGCTTAGGATGGGCTAGCGGGAGAGGAAATGAGCAGTTCTTC.

The chain has TRBV5-6 and TRBJ2-7; D unclear. This CDR3 region has 13 residues. V was shortened by 4 bases and J by 5 bases, with 13 bases between the two germline ends. CDR1 is SGHDT and CDR2 is YYEEEE in the germline V gene. CDR3 nucleotide sequence: TGTGCCAGCAGCAAGATCGCGAGGAACGAGCAGTACTTC. Amino acid sequence: CASSKIARNEQYF.

This chain links TRBV7-9 with TRBJ1-1; D not certain. This CDR3 has 12 residues. Looked up from germline, CDR1 is SEHNR and CDR2 is FQNEAQ (reference sequence). V was pared by 1 base and J by 8 bases, with 8 bases between. This CDR3 is CASSLVTTEAFF. As DNA, the CDR3 is TGTGCCAGCAGCTTAGTAACAACAGAAGCTTTCTTT.